This TCR beta chain was sequenced for a study of T cells in Graves' hyperthyroidism and ophthalmopathy. Study-level results: Most expanded thyroid clonotypes above 0.001 recurred in blood. By a 13 V-J model, ophthalmopathy was set apart from stable hyperthyroidism.

The germline CDR1 and CDR2 sequences are SNHLY and FYNNEI. This CDR3 is built from 13 residues. V dropped 7 bases and J dropped 10 bases, with 20 bases sitting between them. Of note for this clonotype: Its antigen is not identified.

TCR beta CDR3 region amplification was performed from RNA transcripts. Using the HTBI primer set, a first-round RT-PCR was run on the TCR CDR3. TCRdb independently ran MiXCR on the multiplex PCR reads; one entry per CDR3 protein. Among 660,000 or so distinct CDR3 sequences, over 40% were seen once, and the ten largest hold less than 9%. The chain joins TRBV2 to TRBJ2-7; D call uncertain. The origin of this receptor is an adult man with Graves' disease, either hyperthyroidism or ophthalmopathy (not recorded which). Sequencing was carried out using peripheral blood or thyroid tissue (not recorded which). This chain's CDR3 is CASTMGQESRQYF. In nucleotides, the CDR3 is TGTGCCAGCACCATGGGTCAAGAGTCGCGACAGTACTTC.